The clone carrying this TCR beta chain occurred once. Its antigen is as yet unknown. These data belong to a study of cytomegalovirus exposure and HLA in healthy donors. Findings of the study overall: In a later analysis, specific HLA alleles were associated with 15,000 to 20,000 TCR beta sequences at a 0.05 false discovery rate. The study reported that TCR beta sequences accurately predicted HLA-A and HLA-B alleles in most subjects. A later analysis showed that HLA-associated TCR beta chains had undergone more clonal expansion than equally common others.

The study ran its PCR with 60 Vbeta and 13 Jbeta primers. Here immunoSEQ multiplex PCR was the method, and the copy in TCRdb shows in-frame clones only, minus some. The sample contains around 150,000 clones, around 73% of which appear only once. The CDR3 is made up of 15 amino acids. The junction had 9 bases not matched to a gene; V was cut back by 7 bases and J by 1 base. CDR1 is LNHDA and CDR2 is SQIVND in the germline V gene (reference sequence). The rearrangement links TRBV19 to TRBJ1-2, with 7 bases matching TRBD1. The sequenced sample was PBMCs. The receptor was derived from a human donor in good health. In DNA form, the CDR3 reads TGTGCCAGTAACCACGACAGGGAAGTTAACTATGGCTACACCTTC. As protein: CASNHDREVNYGYTF.